Following are 3 T cell receptor beta chains from one sample sequenced in a study of T cell responses to AZD1222 COVID-19 vaccine. Only in-frame clones appear in the TCRdb table, and some are missing; sequencing was by immunoSEQ multiplex PCR. The sample lists over 120,000 clones; 89% were seen once. Sample: peripheral blood, taken 28 days after the second AZD1222 dose. These receptor sequences come from an adult who received the AZD1222 COVID-19 vaccine.

The chain is built from TRBV6-1 and TRBJ1-6; tentative D call: TRBD1 (6 bases). The germline CDR1 and CDR2 sequences are MNHNS and SASEGT. The CDR3 loop spans 15 amino acids. The V and J ends lost 6 bases and 9 bases respectively, with 18 bases between them. This chain's CDR3 is CASSGTNRGGSPLHF. The CDR3 DNA follows: TGTGCCAGCAGCGGGACGAACAGAGGGGGTTCACCCCTCCACTTT.

This clone was seen only a few times. The CDR3 sequence: CASSVRNEQFF. The CDR3 bases are TGTGCCAGCAGTGTACGGAATGAGCAGTTCTTC. J is TRBJ2-1 and V is TRBV2; D call uncertain. CDR3 size: 11 residues. V was trimmed by 4 bases and J by 7 bases, leaving 5 bases between them. Germline V CDR1 and CDR2: SNHLY, FYNNEI. The full variable domain, in which reference TRBV2 and TRBJ2-1 provide the parts outside the CDR3, is EPEVTQTPSHQVTQMGQEVILRCVPISNHLYFYWYRQILGQKVEFLVSFYNNEISEKSEIFDDQFSVERPDGSNFTLKIRSTKLEDSAMYFCASSVRNEQFFGPGTRLTVL.

In nucleotides, the CDR3 is TGTGCCAGAAGGGGACACCCCGGGGGGGCTTTCTTT. It specifies CARRGHPGGAFF. The V call is TRBV2, the J call TRBJ1-1; possibly TRBD1 for D (6 bases). The germline V and J ends were trimmed by 9 bases and 11 bases, with 19 bases remaining between them. From germline, CDR1 is SNHLY and CDR2 FYNNEI. The CDR3 totals 12 residues.